This T cell receptor beta chain was identified during a study of cytomegalovirus exposure and HLA in healthy donors. Study-wide results and limits: Most sequenced TCRs were rare (though some public TCRs occurred in many donors). Analyzed later, association rates of TCRs varied across HLA loci, with DRB1 most and HLA-C fewest. TCR beta V- and J-gene trimming was later associated with a missense DCLRE1C variant.

In the case of this clone: The antigen remains unidentified.

It was with 60 Vbeta and 13 Jbeta primers that the PCR ran. Assay: immunoSEQ multiplex PCR; the TCRdb copy retains only in-frame clones and omits some. The sample has roughly 150,000 clones; 64% are singletons. Sequences were obtained from PBMCs. The clonotype originates from a young woman in good health and CMV-seropositive.

The CDR3 coding sequence is TGTGCCAGCTCACTCCCATTCGAAAAACTGTTTTTT. Translated, it gives CASSLPFEKLFF. The V and J genes are TRBV18 and TRBJ1-4; D not resolved. The CDR3 spans 12 residues. V was trimmed by 4 bases and J by 8 bases, leaving 8 bases between them. The germline V gene encodes CDR1 KGHSH and CDR2 LQKENI. Full variable domain (rest looked up from reference TRBV18 and TRBJ1-4): NAGVMQNPRHLVRRRGQEARLRCSPMKGHSHVYWYRQLPEEGLKFMVYLQKENIIDESGMPKERFSAEFPKEGPSILRIQQVVRGDSAAYFCASSLPFEKLFFGSGTQLSVL.